Here is one TCR beta chain with its context. The data originate from a study of T cells in Graves' hyperthyroidism and ophthalmopathy. Amplified TCR beta CDR3 regions derived from RNA transcripts. HTBI primers drove first-round RT-PCR of the TCR CDR3. TCRdb passed the multiplex PCR reads through MiXCR, listing each CDR3 protein once. This sample has 300,000 to 350,000 distinct CDR3 sequences, with around 14% found just once. Input material: blood. The origin of this receptor is a woman aged 30 to 39 with Graves' hyperthyroidism.

The CDR3 here is CASRSLGRDILNEQFF. The CDR3 bases are TGTGCCAGCAGATCGTTGGGGAGGGACATTCTCAATGAGCAGTTCTTC. The rearrangement uses TRBV12-3 or TRBV12-4 and TRBJ2-1; weak D call: TRBD2 (7 bases). The CDR3 consists of 16 residues. Trimming pared 6 bases from V and 6 bases from J, leaving 21 bases between.